The 3 T cell receptor beta chains presented below share a single source sample, sequenced in a study of OX40 agonist ivuxolimab in advanced cancers. Some clones are missing from TCRdb's copy, which holds only in-frame ones; the method was immunoSEQ multiplex PCR. The data contain about 70,000 clones, about 94% of them singletons. The sample consisted of CD4+ or CD8+ T cells sorted from blood, taken in a trial of the OX40 agonist ivuxolimab. These receptors were obtained from an adult with an advanced solid tumor such as melanoma, head and neck, liver or kidney cancer.

V and J are TRBV7-9 and TRBJ1-6; D perhaps matches TRBD1 (5 bases). The CDR3 sequence is 16 residues long. V lost 5 bases and J lost 10, with 21 bases in between. Germline V lookup: CDR1 SEHNR, CDR2 FQNEAQ (reference sequence). The CDR3 nucleotides are TGTGCCAGCAGCCCCGAATTTGGCTCTGGGGACTCACCCCTCCACTTT. Translation: CASSPEFGSGDSPLHF. Complete variable domain (other parts from reference TRBV7-9 and TRBJ1-6): DTGVSQNPRHKITKRGQNVTFRCDPISEHNRLYWYRQTLGQGPEFLTYFQNEAQLEKSRLLSDRFSAERPKGSFSTLEIQRTEQGDSAMYLCASSPEFGSGDSPLHFGNGTRLTVT.

This sequence joins TRBV13 and TRBJ2-7; 8 bases match TRBD2. V trimming: 5 bases; J trimming: 0 bases; junction bases outside the gene matches: 3. Germline values: CDR1 PRHDT, CDR2 FYEKMQ (reference sequence). The CDR3 extends over 14 amino acids. The CDR3 sequence is CASSTGTSSYEQYF. The DNA of the CDR3 is TGTGCCAGCAGCACCGGGACTAGCTCCTACGAGCAGTACTTC.

V is TRBV27 and J is TRBJ2-5; D possibly uses TRBD1 or TRBD2 (5 bases each). The CDR3 sequence is 17 residues long. The germline CDR1 and CDR2 sequences are MNHEY and SMNVEV (reference sequence). V was clipped by 2 bases and J by 5 bases, with 21 bases between them. The CDR3 coding sequence is TGTGCCAGCAGTTTACCGGGCCCAGAGGGACCAAGGGAGACCCAGTACTTC. This gives the protein CASSLPGPEGPRETQYF.